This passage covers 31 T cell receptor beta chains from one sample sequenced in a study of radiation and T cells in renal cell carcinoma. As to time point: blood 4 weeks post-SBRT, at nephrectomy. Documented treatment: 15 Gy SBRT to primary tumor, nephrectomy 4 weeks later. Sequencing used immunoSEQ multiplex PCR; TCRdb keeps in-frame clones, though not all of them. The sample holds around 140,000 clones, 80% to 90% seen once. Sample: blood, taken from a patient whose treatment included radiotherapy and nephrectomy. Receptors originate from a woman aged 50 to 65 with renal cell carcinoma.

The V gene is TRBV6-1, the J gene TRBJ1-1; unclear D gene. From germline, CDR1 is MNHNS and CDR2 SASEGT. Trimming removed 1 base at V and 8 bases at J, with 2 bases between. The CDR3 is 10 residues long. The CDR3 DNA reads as TGTGCCAGCAGTGAAGGGGAAGCTTTCTTT. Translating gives CASSEGEAFF.

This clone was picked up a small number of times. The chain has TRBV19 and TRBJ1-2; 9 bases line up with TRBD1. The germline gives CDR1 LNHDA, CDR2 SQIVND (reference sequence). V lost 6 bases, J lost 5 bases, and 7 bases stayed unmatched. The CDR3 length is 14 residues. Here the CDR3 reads CASSFGTGTYGYTF. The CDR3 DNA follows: TGTGCCAGTAGCTTCGGGACAGGGACTTATGGCTACACCTTC.

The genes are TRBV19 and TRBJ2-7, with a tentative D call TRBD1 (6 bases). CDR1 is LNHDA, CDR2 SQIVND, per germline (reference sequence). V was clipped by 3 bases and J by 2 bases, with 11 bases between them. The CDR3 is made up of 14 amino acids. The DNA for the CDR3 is TGTGCCAGTAGTATTGTACAGGGTCCCTACGAGCAGTACTTC. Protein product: CASSIVQGPYEQYF.

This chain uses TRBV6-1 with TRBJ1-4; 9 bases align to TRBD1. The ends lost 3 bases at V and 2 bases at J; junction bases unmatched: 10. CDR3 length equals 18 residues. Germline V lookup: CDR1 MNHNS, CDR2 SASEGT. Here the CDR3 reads CASSEGRDRGFTNEKLFF. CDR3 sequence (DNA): TGTGCCAGCAGTGAGGGTCGAGACAGGGGGTTCACTAATGAAAAACTGTTTTTT.

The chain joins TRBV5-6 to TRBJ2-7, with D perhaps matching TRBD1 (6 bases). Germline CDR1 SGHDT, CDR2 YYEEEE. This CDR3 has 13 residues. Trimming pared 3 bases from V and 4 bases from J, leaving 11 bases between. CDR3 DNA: TGTGCCAGCAGCTGGGGGACACCATACGAGCAGTACTTC. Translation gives CASSWGTPYEQYF.

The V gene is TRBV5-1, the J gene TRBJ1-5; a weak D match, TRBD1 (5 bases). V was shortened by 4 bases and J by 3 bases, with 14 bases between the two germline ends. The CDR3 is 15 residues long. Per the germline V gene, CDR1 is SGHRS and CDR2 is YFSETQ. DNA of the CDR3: TGCGCCAGCAGCCCAACTGACAGTTACAATCAGCCCCAGCATTTT. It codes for CASSPTDSYNQPQHF.

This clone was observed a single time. The CDR3 spells CASSDRDGNTIYF. In DNA form, the CDR3 reads TGTGCCAGCTCAGACAGAGACGGAAACACCATATATTTT. The genes are TRBV18 and TRBJ1-3; TRBD1 is a possible D gene (5 bases). The CDR3 extends over 13 amino acids. Germline V CDR1 and CDR2: KGHSH, LQKENI. V was trimmed by 5 bases and J by 4 bases, leaving 9 bases between them.

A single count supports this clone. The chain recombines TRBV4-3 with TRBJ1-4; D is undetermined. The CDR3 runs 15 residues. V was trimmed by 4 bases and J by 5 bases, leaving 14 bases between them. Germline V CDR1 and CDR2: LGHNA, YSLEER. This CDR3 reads CASSPGGLVNEKLFF. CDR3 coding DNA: TGCGCCAGCAGCCCCGGCGGACTGGTCAATGAAAAACTGTTTTTT.

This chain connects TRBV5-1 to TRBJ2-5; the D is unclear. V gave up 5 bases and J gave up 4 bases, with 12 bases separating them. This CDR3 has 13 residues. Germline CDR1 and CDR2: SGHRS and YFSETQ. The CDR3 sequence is CASSYARRETQYF. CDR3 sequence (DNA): TGCGCCAGCAGTTACGCCCGACGAGAGACCCAGTACTTC. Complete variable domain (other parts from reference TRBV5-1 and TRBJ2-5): KAGVTQTPRYLIKTRGQQVTLSCSPISGHRSVSWYQQTPGQGLQFLFEYFSETQRNKGNFPGRFSGRQFSNSRSEMNVSTLELGDSALYLCASSYARRETQYFGPGTRLLVL.

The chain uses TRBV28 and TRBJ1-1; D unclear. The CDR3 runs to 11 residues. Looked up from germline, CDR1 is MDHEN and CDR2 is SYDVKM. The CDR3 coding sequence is TGTGAAATACGACAGAACACTGAAGCTTTCTTT. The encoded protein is CEIRQNTEAFF.

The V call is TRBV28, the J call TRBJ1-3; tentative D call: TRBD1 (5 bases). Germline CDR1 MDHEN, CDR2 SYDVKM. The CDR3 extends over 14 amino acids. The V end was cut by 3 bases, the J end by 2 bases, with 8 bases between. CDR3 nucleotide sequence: TGTGCCAGCAGTTTCGGGACGGCTGGAAACACCATATATTTT. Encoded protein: CASSFGTAGNTIYF.

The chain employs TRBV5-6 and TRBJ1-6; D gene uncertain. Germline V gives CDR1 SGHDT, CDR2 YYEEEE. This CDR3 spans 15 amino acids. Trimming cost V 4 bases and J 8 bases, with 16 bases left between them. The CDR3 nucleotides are TGTGCCAGCAGCCCGGGTTGGGAATCCGATTCACCCCTCCACTTT. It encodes CASSPGWESDSPLHF.

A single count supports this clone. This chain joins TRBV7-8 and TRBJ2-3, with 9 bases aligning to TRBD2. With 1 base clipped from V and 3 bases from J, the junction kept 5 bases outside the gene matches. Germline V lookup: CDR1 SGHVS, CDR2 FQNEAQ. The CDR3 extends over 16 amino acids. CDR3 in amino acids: CASSLVAGASTDTQYF. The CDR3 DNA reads TGTGCCAGCAGCTTAGTAGCGGGAGCTTCGACAGATACGCAGTATTTT.

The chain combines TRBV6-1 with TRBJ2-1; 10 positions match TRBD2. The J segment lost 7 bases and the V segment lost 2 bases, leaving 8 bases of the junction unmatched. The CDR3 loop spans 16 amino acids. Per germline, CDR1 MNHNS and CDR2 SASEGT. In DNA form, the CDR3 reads TGTGCCAGCAGTGAAATGGTCCTAGCGGGAGTAAATGAGCAGTTCTTC. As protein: CASSEMVLAGVNEQFF.

The CDR3 coding sequence is TGTGCCAGCAGCGGACACCCCGCGAACACCGGGGAGCTGTTTTTT. The encoded protein is CASSGHPANTGELFF. This sequence joins TRBV9 and TRBJ2-2; D remains unclear. Germline V lookup: CDR1 SGDLS, CDR2 YYNGEE. V was trimmed by 3 bases and J by 0 bases, leaving 9 bases between them. This CDR3 is built from 15 residues.

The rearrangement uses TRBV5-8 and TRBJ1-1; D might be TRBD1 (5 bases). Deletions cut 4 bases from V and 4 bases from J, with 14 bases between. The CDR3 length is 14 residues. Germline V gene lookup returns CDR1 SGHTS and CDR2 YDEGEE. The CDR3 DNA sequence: TGTGCCAGCAGCGTTGGGGCGGGGGGCACTGAAGCTTTCTTT. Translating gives CASSVGAGGTEAFF.

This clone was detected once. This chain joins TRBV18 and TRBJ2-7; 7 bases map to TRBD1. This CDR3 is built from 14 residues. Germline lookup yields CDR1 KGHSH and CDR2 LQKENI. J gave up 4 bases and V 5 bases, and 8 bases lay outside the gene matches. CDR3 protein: CASSIGTVNYEQYF. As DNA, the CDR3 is TGTGCCAGCTCAATCGGGACAGTTAATTACGAGCAGTACTTC.

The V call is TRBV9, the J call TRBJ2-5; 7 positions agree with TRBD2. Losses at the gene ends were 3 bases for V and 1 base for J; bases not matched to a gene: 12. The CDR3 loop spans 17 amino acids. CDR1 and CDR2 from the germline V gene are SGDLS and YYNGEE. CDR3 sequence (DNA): TGTGCCAGCAGCGGGCCGTTTGTCGGGGGGAGCCAAGAGACCCAGTACTTC. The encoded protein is CASSGPFVGGSQETQYF. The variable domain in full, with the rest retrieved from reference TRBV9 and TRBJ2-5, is DSGVTQTPKHLITATGQRVTLRCSPRSGDLSVYWYQQSLDQGLQFLIQYYNGEERAKGNILERFSAQQFPDLHSELNLSSLELGDSALYFCASSGPFVGGSQETQYFGPGTRLLVL.

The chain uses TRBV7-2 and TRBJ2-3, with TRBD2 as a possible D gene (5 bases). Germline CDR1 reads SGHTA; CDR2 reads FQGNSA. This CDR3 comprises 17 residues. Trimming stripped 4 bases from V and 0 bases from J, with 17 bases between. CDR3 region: CASSSDLAYTSTDTQYF. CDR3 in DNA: TGTGCCAGCAGCTCCGACTTAGCGTACACTAGCACAGATACGCAGTATTTT.

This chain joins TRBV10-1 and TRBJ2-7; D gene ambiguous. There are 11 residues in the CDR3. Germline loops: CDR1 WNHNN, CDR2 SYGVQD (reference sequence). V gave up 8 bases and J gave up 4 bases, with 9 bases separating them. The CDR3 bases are TGCGCCAGCTCCAGCGAGTACGAGCAGTACTTC. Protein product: CASSSEYEQYF.

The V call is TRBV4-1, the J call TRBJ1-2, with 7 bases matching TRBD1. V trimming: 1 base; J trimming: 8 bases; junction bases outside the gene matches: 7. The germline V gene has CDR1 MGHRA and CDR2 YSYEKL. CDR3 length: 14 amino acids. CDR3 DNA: TGCGCCAGCAGCCAAGCATTGACAGGGTACGGCTACACCTTC. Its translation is CASSQALTGYGYTF.

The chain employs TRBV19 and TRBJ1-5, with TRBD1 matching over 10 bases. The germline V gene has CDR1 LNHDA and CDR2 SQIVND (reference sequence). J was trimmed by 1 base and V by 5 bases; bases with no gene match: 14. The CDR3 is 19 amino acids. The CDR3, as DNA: TGTGCCAGTAGTGAGAGTTACGGGACAGGGGCTCCGAGCAATCAGCCCCAGCATTTT. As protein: CASSESYGTGAPSNQPQHF.

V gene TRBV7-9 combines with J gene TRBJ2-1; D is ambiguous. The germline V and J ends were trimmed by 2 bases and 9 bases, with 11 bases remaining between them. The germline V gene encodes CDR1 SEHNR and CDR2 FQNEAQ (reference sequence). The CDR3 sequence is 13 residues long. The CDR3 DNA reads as TGTGCCAGCAGCTTAACTGGCCCCGGTGAGCAGTTCTTC. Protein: CASSLTGPGEQFF. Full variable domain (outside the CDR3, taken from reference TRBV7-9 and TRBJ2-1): DTGVSQNPRHKITKRGQNVTFRCDPISEHNRLYWYRQTLGQGPEFLTYFQNEAQLEKSRLLSDRFSAERPKGSFSTLEIQRTEQGDSAMYLCASSLTGPGEQFFGPGTRLTVL.

This chain's CDR3 is CASSSGDRKTYEQYF. CDR3 nucleotide sequence: TGTGCCAGCAGCTCCGGAGACAGGAAAACCTACGAGCAGTACTTC. J is TRBJ2-7 and V is TRBV11-3; possibly TRBD1 for D (6 bases). Deletions cut 4 bases from V and 2 bases from J, with 15 bases between. CDR1 SGHNT and CDR2 YENEEA come from the germline V gene. The CDR3 extends over 15 amino acids. Together with reference TRBV11-3 and TRBJ2-7, the CDR3 gives the full variable domain: EAGVVQSPRYKIIEKKQPVAFWCNPISGHNTLYWYLQNLGQGPELLIRYENEEAVDDSQLPKDRFSAERLKGVDSTLKIQPAELGDSAVYLCASSSGDRKTYEQYFGPGTRLTVT.

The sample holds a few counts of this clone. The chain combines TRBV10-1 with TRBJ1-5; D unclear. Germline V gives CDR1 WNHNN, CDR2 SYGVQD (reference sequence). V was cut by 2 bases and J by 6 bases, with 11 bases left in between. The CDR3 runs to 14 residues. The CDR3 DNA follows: TGCGCCAGCAGTGAGGATGGGGTTGGTCAGCCCCAGCATTTT. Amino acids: CASSEDGVGQPQHF.

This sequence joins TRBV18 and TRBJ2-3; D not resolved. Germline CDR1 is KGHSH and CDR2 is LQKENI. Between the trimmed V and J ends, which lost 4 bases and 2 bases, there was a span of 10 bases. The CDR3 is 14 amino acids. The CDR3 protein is CASSRWTSTDTQYF. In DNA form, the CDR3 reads TGTGCCAGCTCACGTTGGACCTCCACAGATACGCAGTATTTT.

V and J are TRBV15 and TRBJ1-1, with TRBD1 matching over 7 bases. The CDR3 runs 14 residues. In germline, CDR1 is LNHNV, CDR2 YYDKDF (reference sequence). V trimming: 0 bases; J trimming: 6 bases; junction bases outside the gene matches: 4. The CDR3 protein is CATSRDRQGAEAFF. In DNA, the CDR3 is TGTGCCACCAGCAGAGATCGCCAGGGGGCTGAAGCTTTCTTT.

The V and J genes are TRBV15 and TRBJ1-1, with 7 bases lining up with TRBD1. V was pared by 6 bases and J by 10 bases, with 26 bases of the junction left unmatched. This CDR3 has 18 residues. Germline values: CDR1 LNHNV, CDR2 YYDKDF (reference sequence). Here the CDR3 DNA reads TGTGCCACCAGGGGAGCTGACAGGGAGGGTGGCGTGGTTGGGAGAGCTTTCTTT. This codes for CATRGADREGGVVGRAFF.

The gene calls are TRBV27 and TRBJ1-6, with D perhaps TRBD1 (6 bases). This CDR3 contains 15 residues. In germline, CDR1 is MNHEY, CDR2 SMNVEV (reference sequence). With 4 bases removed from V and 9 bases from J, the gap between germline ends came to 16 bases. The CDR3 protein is CASSWSREQGSPLHF. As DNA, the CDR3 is TGTGCCAGCAGTTGGAGCCGGGAACAGGGTTCACCCCTCCACTTT.

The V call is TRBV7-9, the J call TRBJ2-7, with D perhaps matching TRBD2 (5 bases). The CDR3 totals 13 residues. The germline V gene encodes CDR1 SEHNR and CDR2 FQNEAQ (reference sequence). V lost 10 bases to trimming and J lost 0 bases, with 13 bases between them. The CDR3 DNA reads TGTGCCATGGGTGGGAGTAGCTCCTACGAGCAGTACTTC. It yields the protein CAMGGSSSYEQYF.

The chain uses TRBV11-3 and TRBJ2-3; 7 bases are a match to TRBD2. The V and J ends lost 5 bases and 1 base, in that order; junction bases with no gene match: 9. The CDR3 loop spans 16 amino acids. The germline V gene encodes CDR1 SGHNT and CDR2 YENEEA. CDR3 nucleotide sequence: TGTGCCAGCAGCCAAAGAGCGGGAATGGGCACAGATACGCAGTATTTT. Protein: CASSQRAGMGTDTQYF.